What follows are 13 T cell receptor beta chains derived from one specimen sequenced in a study of T cells in localized non-small cell lung cancer (dated by TCRdb to the early 2020s). Library construction relied on the immunoSEQ multiplex PCR assay. This is the immuneACCESS table as TCRdb keeps it, with only in-frame sequences that have V and J called. A part of the clones is gone; compared with another copy, unresolved V genes explain less than half, and the rest is unexplained. The sample has more than 100,000 clones on record, around 90% of them singletons. 1.7% of the sample goes to the ten largest clones. The input for sequencing was peripheral blood, taken before any cancer treatment. The receptors derive from a female donor older than 55 with stage I lung adenocarcinoma.

The V and J genes are TRBV28 and TRBJ2-3; the D is unclear. CDR3 size: 13 residues. CDR1 MDHEN and CDR2 SYDVKM come from the germline V gene. Trimming took 2 bases from V and 3 from J, leaving 6 bases between them. CDR3 loop: CASSLLHTDTQYF. CDR3 nucleotide sequence: TGTGCCAGCAGTTTACTCCATACAGATACGCAGTATTTT. The full variable domain, completed using reference TRBV28 and TRBJ2-3, is DVKVTQSSRYLVKRTGEKVFLECVQDMDHENMFWYRQDPGLGLRLIYFSYDVKMKEKGDIPEGYSVSREKKERFSLILESASTNQTSMYLCASSLLHTDTQYFGPGTRLTVL.

This chain joins TRBV20-1 and TRBJ2-1; no reliable D call. V dropped 4 bases and J dropped 6 bases, with 7 bases sitting between them. Per the germline V gene, CDR1 is DFQATT and CDR2 is SNEGSKA (reference sequence). CDR3 length equals 11 residues. The CDR3 DNA reads TGCAGTGCTATCTATATCAATGAGCAGTTCTTC. Protein product: CSAIYINEQFF.

The chain uses TRBV6-5 and TRBJ1-4; TRBD1 aligns across 7 bases. CDR3 length: 13 residues. Trimming cost V 4 bases and J 8 bases; bases outside gene matches: 4. The germline CDR1 and CDR2 sequences are MNHEY and SVGAGI. DNA for the CDR3: TGTGCCAGCAGTTTTCCGGGACAGGAAAAACTGTTTTTT. It is translated as CASSFPGQEKLFF.

The CDR3 reads CASSLSGSSGANVLTF. The CDR3 region has the DNA TGCGCCAGCAGCTTGTCAGGGAGCTCTGGGGCCAACGTCCTGACTTTC. V and J are TRBV5-1 and TRBJ2-6; TRBD1 or TRBD2 may be the D gene (5 bases each). CDR3 length: 16 residues. V was pared by 1 base and J by 0 bases, with 8 bases between. The germline gives CDR1 SGHRS, CDR2 YFSETQ.

The chain recombines TRBV30 with TRBJ2-7; 9 bases are shared with TRBD1. This CDR3 spans 12 amino acids. Germline trimming cut 8 bases from V and 3 bases from J; bases unmatched to any gene: 5. The germline V gene has CDR1 GTSNPN and CDR2 SVGIG (reference sequence). Here the CDR3 reads CALGQGIYEQYF. The CDR3 region has the DNA TGTGCCCTTGGACAGGGGATCTACGAGCAGTACTTC.

The J gene is TRBJ2-1, the V gene TRBV5-1, with 9 bases matching TRBD1. The CDR3 runs to 17 residues. The V gene's germline CDR1 is SGHRS and CDR2 YFSETQ. Trimming at V came to 0 bases and at J to 5 bases, leaving 9 bases not matched to a gene. The CDR3 spells CASSLVWDRVVNNEQFF. As DNA, the CDR3 is TGCGCCAGCAGCTTGGTATGGGACAGGGTAGTAAACAATGAGCAGTTCTTC.

The V gene is TRBV7-7, the J gene TRBJ2-1, with 8 bases matching TRBD2. The V and J ends lost 2 bases and 5 bases, in that order; junction bases with no gene match: 11. The CDR3 has 17 residues. Germline assignment: CDR1 SSHAT and CDR2 FNYEAQ (reference sequence). In nucleotides, the CDR3 is TGTGCCAGCAGCTTAACCCTCACTAGCGGAGTACACAATGAGCAGTTCTTC. It translates to CASSLTLTSGVHNEQFF. Filled out from reference TRBV7-7 and TRBJ2-1, the complete variable domain reads GAGVSQSPRYKVTKRGQDVTLRCDPISSHATLYWYQQALGQGPEFLTYFNYEAQPDKSGLPSDRFSAERPEGSISTLTIQRTEQRDSAMYRCASSLTLTSGVHNEQFFGPGTRLTVL.

This chain links TRBV7-9 with TRBJ2-1; no clear D. This CDR3 has 12 amino acids. The germline gives CDR1 SEHNR, CDR2 FQNEAQ (reference sequence). The V end lost 10 bases, the J end lost 1 base, and 8 bases lay between the germline ends. The CDR3 nucleotides are TGTGCCACCTCGCCGTCCTACAATGAGCAGTTCTTC. Translation: CATSPSYNEQFF.

The chain carries TRBV29-1 and TRBJ2-7; D ambiguous. This CDR3 comprises 12 residues. The germline gives CDR1 SQVTM, CDR2 ANQGSEA. V shed 7 bases and J shed 2 bases, with 12 bases lying between them. The CDR3 bases are TGCAGCGCCTTACGGAGCACCTACGAGCAGTACTTC. Its protein product is CSALRSTYEQYF.

This rearrangement joins TRBV10-2 to TRBJ2-7, with no clear D. The V and J ends lost 10 bases and 6 bases respectively, with 7 bases between them. Germline V CDR1 and CDR2: WSHSY, SAAADI. The CDR3 covers 9 residues. CDR3 protein: CATGGEQYF. The DNA for the CDR3 is TGCGCCACAGGCGGCGAGCAGTACTTC.

The rearrangement links TRBV6-5 to TRBJ1-5; 7 bases fit TRBD1. The CDR3 is 15 residues long. With V trimmed by 10 bases and J by 3 bases, 12 bases remained unmatched. Germline V gene sequence: CDR1 MNHEY, CDR2 SVGAGI. The CDR3 protein is CATRTGVGNNQPQHF. The DNA for the CDR3 is TGTGCCACCCGCACAGGGGTTGGGAACAATCAGCCCCAGCATTTT.

V usage is TRBV5-1 and J usage is TRBJ2-2; no clear D. V lost 4 bases, J lost 5 bases, and 12 bases lay in between. Germline-derived CDR1 and CDR2 are SGHRS and YFSETQ. The CDR3 sequence is 14 residues long. Here the CDR3 reads CASSPAVTTGELFF. The CDR3, as DNA: TGCGCCAGCAGCCCGGCGGTTACTACCGGGGAGCTGTTTTTT.

V and J are TRBV6-1 and TRBJ2-1; TRBD2 matches 7 bases. Per germline, CDR1 MNHNS and CDR2 SASEGT. CDR3 size: 17 residues. V lost 4 bases, J lost 6 bases, and 15 bases stayed unmatched. The CDR3 sequence is CASSGIAGPALLNEQFF. CDR3 nucleotide sequence: TGTGCCAGCAGTGGGATAGCGGGCCCGGCCCTCCTCAATGAGCAGTTCTTC.